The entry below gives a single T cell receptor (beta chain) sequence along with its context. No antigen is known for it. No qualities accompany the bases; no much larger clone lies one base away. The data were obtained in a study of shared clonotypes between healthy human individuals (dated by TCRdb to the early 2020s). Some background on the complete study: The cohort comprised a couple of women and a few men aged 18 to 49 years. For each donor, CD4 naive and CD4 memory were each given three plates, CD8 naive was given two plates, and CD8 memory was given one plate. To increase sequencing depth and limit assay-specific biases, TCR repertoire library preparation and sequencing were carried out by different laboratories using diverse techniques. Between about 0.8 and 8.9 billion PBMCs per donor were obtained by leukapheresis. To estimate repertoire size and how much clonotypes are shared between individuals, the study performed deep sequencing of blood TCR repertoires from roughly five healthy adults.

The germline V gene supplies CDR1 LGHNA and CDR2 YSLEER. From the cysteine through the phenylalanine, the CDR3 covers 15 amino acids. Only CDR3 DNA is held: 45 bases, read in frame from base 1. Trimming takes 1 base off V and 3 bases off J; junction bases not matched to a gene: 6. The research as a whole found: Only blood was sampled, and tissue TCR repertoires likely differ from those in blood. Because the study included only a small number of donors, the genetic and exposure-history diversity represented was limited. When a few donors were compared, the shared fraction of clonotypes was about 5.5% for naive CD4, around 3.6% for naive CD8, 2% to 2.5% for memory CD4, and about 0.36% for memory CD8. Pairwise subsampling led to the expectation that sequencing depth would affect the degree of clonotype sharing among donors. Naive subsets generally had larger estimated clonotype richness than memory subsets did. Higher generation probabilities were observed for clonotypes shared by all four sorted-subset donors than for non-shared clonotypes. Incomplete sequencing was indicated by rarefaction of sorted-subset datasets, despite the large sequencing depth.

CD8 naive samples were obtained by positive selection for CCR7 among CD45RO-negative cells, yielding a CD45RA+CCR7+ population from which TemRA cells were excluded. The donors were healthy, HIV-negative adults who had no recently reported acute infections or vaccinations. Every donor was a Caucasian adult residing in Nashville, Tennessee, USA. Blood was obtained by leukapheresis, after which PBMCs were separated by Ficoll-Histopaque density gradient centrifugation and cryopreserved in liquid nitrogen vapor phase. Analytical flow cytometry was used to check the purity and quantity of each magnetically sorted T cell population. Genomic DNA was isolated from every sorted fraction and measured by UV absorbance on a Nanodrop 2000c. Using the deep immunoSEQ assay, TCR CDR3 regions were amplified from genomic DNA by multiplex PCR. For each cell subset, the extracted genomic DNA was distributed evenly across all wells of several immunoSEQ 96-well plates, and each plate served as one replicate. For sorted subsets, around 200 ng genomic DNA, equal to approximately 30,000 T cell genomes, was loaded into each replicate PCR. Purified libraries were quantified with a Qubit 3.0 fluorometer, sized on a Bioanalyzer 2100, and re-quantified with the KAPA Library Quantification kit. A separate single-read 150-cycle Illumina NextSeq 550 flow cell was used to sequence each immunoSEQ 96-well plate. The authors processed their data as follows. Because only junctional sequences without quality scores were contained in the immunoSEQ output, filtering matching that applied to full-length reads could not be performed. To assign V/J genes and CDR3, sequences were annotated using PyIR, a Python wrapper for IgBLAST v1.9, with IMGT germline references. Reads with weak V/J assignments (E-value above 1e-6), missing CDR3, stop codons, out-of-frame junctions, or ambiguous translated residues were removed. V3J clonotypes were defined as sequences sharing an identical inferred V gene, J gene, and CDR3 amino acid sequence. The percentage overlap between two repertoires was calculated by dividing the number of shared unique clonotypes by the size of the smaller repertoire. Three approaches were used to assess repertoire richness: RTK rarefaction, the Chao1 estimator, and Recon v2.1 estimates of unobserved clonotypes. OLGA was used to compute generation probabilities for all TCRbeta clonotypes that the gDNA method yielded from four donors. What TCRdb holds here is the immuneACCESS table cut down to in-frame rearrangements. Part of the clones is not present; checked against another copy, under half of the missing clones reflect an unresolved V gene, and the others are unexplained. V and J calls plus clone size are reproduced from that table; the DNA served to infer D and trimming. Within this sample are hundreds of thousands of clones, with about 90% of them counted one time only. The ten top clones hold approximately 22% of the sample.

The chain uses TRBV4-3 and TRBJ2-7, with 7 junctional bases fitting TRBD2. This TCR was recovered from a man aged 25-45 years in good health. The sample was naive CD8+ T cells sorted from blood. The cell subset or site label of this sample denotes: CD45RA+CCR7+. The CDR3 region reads CASSQGTRANYEQYF. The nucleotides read TGCGCCAGCAGCCAAGGGACTAGAGCCAACTACGAGCAGTACTTC.